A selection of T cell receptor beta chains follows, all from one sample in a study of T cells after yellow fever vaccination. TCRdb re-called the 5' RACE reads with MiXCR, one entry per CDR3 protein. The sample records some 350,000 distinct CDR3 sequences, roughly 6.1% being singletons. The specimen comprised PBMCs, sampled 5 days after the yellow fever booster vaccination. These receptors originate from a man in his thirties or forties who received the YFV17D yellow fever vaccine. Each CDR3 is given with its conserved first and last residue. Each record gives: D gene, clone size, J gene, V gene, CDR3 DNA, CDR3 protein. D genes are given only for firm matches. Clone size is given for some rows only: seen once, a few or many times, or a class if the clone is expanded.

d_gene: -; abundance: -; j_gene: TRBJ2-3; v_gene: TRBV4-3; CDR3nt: TGCGCCAGCGCCTTGGGGCATTCTCGCACAGATACGCAGTATTTT; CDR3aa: CASALGHSRTDTQYF
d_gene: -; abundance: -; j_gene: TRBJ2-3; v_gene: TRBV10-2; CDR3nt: TGCGCCAGCAGTGAGTCCAGAGCCCCCACAGATACGCAGTATTTT; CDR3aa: CASSESRAPTDTQYF
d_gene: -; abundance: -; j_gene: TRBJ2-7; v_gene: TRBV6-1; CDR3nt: TGTGCCAGCAGTGAAGAACAACGGGGCCAGCAGTACTTC; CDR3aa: CASSEEQRGQQYF
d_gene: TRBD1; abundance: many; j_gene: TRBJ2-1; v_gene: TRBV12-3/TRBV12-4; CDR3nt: TGTGCCAGCAGTCCCGCACGGACAGGGGAATACAATGAGCAGTTCTTC; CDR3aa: CASSPARTGEYNEQFF
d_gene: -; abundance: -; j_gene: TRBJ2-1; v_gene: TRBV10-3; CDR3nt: TGTGCCATCGGGACATCCTACAATGAGCAGTTCTTC; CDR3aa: CAIGTSYNEQFF
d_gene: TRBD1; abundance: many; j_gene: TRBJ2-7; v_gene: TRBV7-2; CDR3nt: TGTGCCAGCAGCCAACTCGACAGGGGGCGTATAGAGGAGCAGTACTTC; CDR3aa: CASSQLDRGRIEEQYF
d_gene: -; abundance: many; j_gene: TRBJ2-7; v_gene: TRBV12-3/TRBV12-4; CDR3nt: TGTGCCAGCAGTTTAGGGGGACGCTACGAGCAGTACTTC; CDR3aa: CASSLGGRYEQYF
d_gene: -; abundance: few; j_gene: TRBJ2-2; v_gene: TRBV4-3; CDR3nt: TGCGCCAGCAGCCAAGATCTTTCCGACAGACACGGGGAGCTGTTTTTT; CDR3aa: CASSQDLSDRHGELFF
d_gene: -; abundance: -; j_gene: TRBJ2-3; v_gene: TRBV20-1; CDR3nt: TGCAGTGCCACTCGGGGGGCTCTAGGCGCAGATACGCAGTATTTT; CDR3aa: CSATRGALGADTQYF
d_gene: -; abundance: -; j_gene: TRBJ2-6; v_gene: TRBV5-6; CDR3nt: TGTGCCAGCAGTTCGCCCTTTTCCTCTGGGGCCAACGTCCTGACTTTC; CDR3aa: CASSSPFSSGANVLTF
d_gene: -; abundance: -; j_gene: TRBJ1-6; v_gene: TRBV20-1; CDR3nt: TGCAGTGCGGGCTCGGGGCAGGGTAATTCACCCCTCCACTTT; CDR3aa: CSAGSGQGNSPLHF
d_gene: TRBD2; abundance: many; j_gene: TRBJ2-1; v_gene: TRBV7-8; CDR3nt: TGTGCCAGCAGCTTAGATCCCGGGACTAGCTTCTACAATGAGCAGTTCTTC; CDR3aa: CASSLDPGTSFYNEQFF
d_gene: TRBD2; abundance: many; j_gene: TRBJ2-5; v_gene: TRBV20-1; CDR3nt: TGCAGTGCTAGAGATCAGACTAGCGGGAGTTGGGAGACCCAGTACTTC; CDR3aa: CSARDQTSGSWETQYF
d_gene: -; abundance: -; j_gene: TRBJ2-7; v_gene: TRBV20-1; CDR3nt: TGCAGTGCTAAAGAGGAGAGGGACGGCGAGCAGTACTTC; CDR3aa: CSAKEERDGEQYF
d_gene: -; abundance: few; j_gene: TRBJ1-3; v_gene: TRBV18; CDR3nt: TGTGCCAGCTCACCCATAGGGATCTCCGGAAACACCATATATTTT; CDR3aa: CASSPIGISGNTIYF
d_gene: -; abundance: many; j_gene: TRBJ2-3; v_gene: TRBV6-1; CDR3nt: TGTGCCAGCAGATCCGACCGGGCAGATACGCAGTATTTT; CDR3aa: CASRSDRADTQYF
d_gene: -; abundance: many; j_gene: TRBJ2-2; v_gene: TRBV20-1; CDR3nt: TGCAGTGCTAGAGTGCCGGGGACGAACACCGGGGAGCTGTTTTTT; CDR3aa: CSARVPGTNTGELFF
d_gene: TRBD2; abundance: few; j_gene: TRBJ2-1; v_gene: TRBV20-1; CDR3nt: TGCAGTGCTAGAGATGTGTTAGCGGGAAAGGAGCAGTTCTTC; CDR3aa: CSARDVLAGKEQFF
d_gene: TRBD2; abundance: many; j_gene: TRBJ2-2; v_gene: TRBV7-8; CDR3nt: TGTGCCAGCAGACTAGCGGGAGGTCTTCGCGGGGAGCTGTTTTTT; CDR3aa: CASRLAGGLRGELFF
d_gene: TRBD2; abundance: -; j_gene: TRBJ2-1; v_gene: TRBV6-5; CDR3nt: TGTGCCAGCAGTTACGGAGCTAGCGGGAGCGGTGAGCAGTTCTTC; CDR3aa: CASSYGASGSGEQFF
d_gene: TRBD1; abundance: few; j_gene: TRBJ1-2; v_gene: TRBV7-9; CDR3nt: TGTGCCAGCAGCTCCCGGGGGGACAGGGTGAGGCATGGCTACACCTTC; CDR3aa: CASSSRGDRVRHGYTF
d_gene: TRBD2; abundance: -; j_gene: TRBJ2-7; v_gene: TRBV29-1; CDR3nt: TGCAGCGTTCGTGGACTAGCGGGAGGTGTGGGCCTTGAGCAGTACTTC; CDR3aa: CSVRGLAGGVGLEQYF
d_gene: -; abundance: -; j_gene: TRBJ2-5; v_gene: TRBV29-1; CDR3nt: TGCAGCTTCCACCAAGCCGGGACAAGAAAAATCGATCCTCTGTTGGAGACCCAGTACTTC; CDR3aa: CSFHQAGTRKIDPLLETQYF
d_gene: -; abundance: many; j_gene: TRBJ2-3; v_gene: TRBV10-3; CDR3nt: TGTGCCATCAGTCAGCGGAGCGGCACAGATACGCAGTATTTT; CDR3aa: CAISQRSGTDTQYF